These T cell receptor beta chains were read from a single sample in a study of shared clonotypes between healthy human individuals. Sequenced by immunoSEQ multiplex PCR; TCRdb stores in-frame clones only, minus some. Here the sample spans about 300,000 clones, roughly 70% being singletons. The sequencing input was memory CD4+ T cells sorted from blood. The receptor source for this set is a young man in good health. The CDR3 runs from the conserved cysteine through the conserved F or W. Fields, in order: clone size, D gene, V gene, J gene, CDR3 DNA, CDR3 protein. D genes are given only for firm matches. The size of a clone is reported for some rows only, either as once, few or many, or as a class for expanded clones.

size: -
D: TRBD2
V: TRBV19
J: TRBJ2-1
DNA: TGTGCCACCAAGTCAGGACTAGCGGGACAAAGAAATGAGCAGTTCTTC
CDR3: CATKSGLAGQRNEQFF

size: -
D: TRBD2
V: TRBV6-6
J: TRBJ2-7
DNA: TGTGCCAGCAGTTACCGGGGGGAATCCTACGAGCAGTACTTC
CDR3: CASSYRGESYEQYF

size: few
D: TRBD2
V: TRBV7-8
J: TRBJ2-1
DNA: TGTGCCAGCAGCTTAAGGATGGGACTAGCGGGAGGGAGCTCCTACAATGAGCAGTTCTTC
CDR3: CASSLRMGLAGGSSYNEQFF

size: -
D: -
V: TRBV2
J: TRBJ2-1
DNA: TGTGCCAGCAGTGGATTGACCTTTGGGTTCTTC
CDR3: CASSGLTFGFF

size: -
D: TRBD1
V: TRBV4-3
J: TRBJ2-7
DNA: TGCGCCAGCAGCCGCGCCGGGACAGGGTCCGACGAGCAGTACTTC
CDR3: CASSRAGTGSDEQYF

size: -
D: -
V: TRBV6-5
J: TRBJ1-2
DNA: TGTGCCAGCAGGCGACAGCAGGGCTACTATGGCTACACCTTC
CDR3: CASRRQQGYYGYTF

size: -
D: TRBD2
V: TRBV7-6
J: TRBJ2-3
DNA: TGTGCCAGCAGCTTAGTCGTAGCGGGAGCAACCACAGATACGCAGTATTTT
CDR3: CASSLVVAGATTDTQYF

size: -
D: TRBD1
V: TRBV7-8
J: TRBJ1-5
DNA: TGTGCCAGCAACGAACACAGGACAGGGGGCTTTCGAAGCAATCAGCCCCAGCATTTT
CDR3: CASNEHRTGGFRSNQPQHF

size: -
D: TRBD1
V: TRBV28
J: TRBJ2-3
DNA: TGTGCCAGCATCCCGGACAGGGGTGGGGCAGATACGCAGTATTTT
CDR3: CASIPDRGGADTQYF

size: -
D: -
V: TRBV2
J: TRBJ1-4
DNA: TGTGCCAGCAGGATCCGGGATCAGGGGAATAAACTGTTTTTT
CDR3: CASRIRDQGNKLFF

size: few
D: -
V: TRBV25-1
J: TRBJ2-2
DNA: TGTGCCATACAACGGGACACCGGGGAGCTGTTTTTT
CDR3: CAIQRDTGELFF

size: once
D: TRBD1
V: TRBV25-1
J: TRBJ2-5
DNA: TGTGCCAGCAGTGGAACCGGGACAGGGTTTTTAGAGACCCAGTACTTC
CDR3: CASSGTGTGFLETQYF

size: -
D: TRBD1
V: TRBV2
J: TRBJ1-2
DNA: TGTGCCAGCAGTGAGGATAGACAGGGAAGGAACTATGGCTACACCTTC
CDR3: CASSEDRQGRNYGYTF

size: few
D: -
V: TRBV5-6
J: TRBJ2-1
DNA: TGTGCCAGCAGCCCACCAGGGAATTACTACAATGAGCAGTTCTTC
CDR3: CASSPPGNYYNEQFF

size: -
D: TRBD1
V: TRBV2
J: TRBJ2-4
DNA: TGTGCCAGCAGACCGGGACAGGGTAAAAACATTCAGTACTTC
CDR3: CASRPGQGKNIQYF

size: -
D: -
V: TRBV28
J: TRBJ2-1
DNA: TGTGCCAGCAAGGGGAATGAGCAGTTCTTC
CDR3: CASKGNEQFF

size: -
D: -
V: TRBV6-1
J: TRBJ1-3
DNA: TGTGCCAGCAGTCTTCACTCTGGAAACACCATATATTTT
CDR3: CASSLHSGNTIYF

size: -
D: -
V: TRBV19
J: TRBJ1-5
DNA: TGTGCCAGTAGTACTCTGGGGGGGAGGGATCAGCCCCAGCATTTT
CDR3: CASSTLGGRDQPQHF

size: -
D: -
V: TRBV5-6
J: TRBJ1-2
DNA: TGTGCCAGCAGCTTGGGCGGGGGGATTCCGGGAGGAGGCTACACCTTC
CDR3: CASSLGGGIPGGGYTF

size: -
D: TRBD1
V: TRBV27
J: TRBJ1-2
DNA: TGTGCCAGCAGTTTCCGACAGGGAGGTGGCTACACCTTC
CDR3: CASSFRQGGGYTF

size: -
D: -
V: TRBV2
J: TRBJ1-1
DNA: TGTGCCAGCAGTGAAGCGCGCTCCCGGGGGACTGAAGCTTTCTTT
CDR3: CASSEARSRGTEAFF

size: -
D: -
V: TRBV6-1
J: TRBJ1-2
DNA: TGTGCCAGCGGTCAGGGTAACTATGGCTACACCTTC
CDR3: CASGQGNYGYTF

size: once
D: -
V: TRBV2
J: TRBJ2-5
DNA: TGTGCCAGCAGTGGCAAGGGAACAGAGACCCAGTACTTC
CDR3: CASSGKGTETQYF

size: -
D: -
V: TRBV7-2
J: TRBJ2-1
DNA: TGTGCCAGCAGCTCCCAGGGGTCCTCCTACAATGAGCAGTTCTTC
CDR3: CASSSQGSSYNEQFF

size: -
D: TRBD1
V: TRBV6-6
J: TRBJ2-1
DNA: TGTGCCACGGACAGGGGACAAGGTGAGCAGTTCTTC
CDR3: CATDRGQGEQFF

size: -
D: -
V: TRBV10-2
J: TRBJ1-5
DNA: TGCGCCAGCAGTGAGTCGACGGGATGGCAGCCCCAGCATTTT
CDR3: CASSESTGWQPQHF

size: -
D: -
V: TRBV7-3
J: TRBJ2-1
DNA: TGTGCCAGCAGCCTCAACCATGGACAGAATGAGTTCTTC
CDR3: CASSLNHGQNEFF

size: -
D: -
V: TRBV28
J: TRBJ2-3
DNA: TGTGCCAGCAGTCACAGGGTTGGCACAGATACGCAGTATTTT
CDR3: CASSHRVGTDTQYF

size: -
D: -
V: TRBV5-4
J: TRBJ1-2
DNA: TGTGCCAGCAGCTTAGGGGGGACCCAATCTAACTATGGCTACACCTTC
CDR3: CASSLGGTQSNYGYTF

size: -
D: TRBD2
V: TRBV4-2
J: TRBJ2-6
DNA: TGTGCCAGCAGCCAAGATTCCTTCCGACTAGCGGGAGTTGGGGCCAACGTCCTGACTTTC
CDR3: CASSQDSFRLAGVGANVLTF

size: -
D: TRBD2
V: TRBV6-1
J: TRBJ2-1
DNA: TGTGCCAGCAGTTGGACTAGCGGAACTAAGCAGTTCTTC
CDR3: CASSWTSGTKQFF

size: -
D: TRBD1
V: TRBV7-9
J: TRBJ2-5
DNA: TGTGCCAGCAGTACCGGACAGGGAAGGCCAGAGACCCAGTACTTC
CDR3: CASSTGQGRPETQYF

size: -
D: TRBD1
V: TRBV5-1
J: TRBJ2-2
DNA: TGCGCCAGCAGTTACCGACAGGGCCGGGTCCCCGGGGAGCTGTTTTTT
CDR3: CASSYRQGRVPGELFF

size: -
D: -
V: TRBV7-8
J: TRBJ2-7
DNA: TGTGCCAGCAGCTCCGGCGGGACCTCCTACGAGCAGTACTTC
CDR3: CASSSGGTSYEQYF

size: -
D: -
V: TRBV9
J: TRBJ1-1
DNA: TGTGCCAGCAGCGTAGAGACAGAAGATGAAGCTTTCTTT
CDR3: CASSVETEDEAFF

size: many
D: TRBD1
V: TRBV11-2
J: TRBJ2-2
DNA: TGTGCCAGCAGGCCACAGGGGTCAGTCACCGGGGAGCTGTTTTTT
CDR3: CASRPQGSVTGELFF

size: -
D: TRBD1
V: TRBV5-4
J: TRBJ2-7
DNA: TGTGCCAGCAGCCCCGGGGACAGGGGTTTCCTCGAGCAGTACTTC
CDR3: CASSPGDRGFLEQYF

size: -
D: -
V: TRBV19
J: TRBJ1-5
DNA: TGTGCCAGAGTAACCGGCAGGGACAATCAGCCCCAGCATTTT
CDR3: CARVTGRDNQPQHF

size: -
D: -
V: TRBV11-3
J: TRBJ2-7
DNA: TGTGCCAGCAGCTCCCCCCCGCAGTACGAGCAGTACTTC
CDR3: CASSSPPQYEQYF

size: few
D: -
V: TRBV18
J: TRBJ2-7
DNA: TGTGCCAGCTCACCCACGGGGAATCCCTACGAGCAGTACTTC
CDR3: CASSPTGNPYEQYF

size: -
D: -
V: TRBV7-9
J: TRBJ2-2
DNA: TGTGCCAGCAGCCCTGCGACATCCGCGGACACCGGGGAGCTGTTTTTT
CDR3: CASSPATSADTGELFF

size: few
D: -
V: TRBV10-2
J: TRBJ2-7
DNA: TGCGCCAGCAGCGCGGACAGTGCCTACGAGCAGTACTTC
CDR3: CASSADSAYEQYF

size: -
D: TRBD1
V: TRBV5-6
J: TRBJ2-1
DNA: TGTGCCAGCTCGAGACGACCGGGACAGGGTAGAAGTGAGCAGTTCTTC
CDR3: CASSRRPGQGRSEQFF

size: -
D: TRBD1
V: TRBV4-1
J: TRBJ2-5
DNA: TGCGCCAGCAGCGCAGGGGGTCCCCAAGAGACCCAGTACTTC
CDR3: CASSAGGPQETQYF

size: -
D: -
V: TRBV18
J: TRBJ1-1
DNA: TGTGCCAGCTCCCGAAGATTGGGGGTGGAAGACACTGAAGCTTTCTTT
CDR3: CASSRRLGVEDTEAFF

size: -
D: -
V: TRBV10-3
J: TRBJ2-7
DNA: TGTGCCATCAGTGAGTCCAAGGGGTCGTACGAGCAGTACTTC
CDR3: CAISESKGSYEQYF